The T cell receptor beta chain under discussion was sequenced for a study of vaccination effects on CD4 cells after COVID-19. Study-wide background: Two doses of BNT162b2 or mRNA-1273 vaccine were administered to participants.

Measured with immunoSEQ multiplex PCR; TCRdb has only the in-frame clones, and not every one. The profile covers 40,000 to 50,000 clones, with roughly 70% appearing a single time and 26% taken by the ten largest. Germline CDR1 is LGHDT and CDR2 is YNNKEL (reference sequence). Trimming pared 4 bases from V and 9 bases from J, leaving 10 bases between. This CDR3 spans 12 amino acids. Note on this clone: Its cognate antigen is unknown.

Using viral peptide pools, the ViraFEST assay grew out antigen-specific CD4+ T cells prior to sequencing. Following 10 days of culture, CD4+ T cells were isolated. The study found no prior SARS-CoV-2 infection in the vaccine recipients, who tested negative for nucleocapsid antibodies. The culture medium for 2 million or so PBMC per well included roughly 10 IU/ml IL-2 and 8.5 to 10 ug/ml peptides. Days 3 and 7 were when half the medium was replaced with IL-2 medium. The input for sequencing was CD4+ T cells from PBMCs cultured with HCoV-OC43 spike peptides, taken before COVID-19 vaccination. Subset reported: HCoV-OC43 spike overlapping peptide pool stimulation. The rearrangement uses TRBV3-1 (or the pseudogene TRBV3-2) and TRBJ2-1, with D maybe TRBD2 (6 bases). The TCR originated in a human donor who received a COVID-19 vaccine. DNA of the CDR3: TGTGCCAGCAGCCTGCGAGCGGGTGAGCAGTTCTTC. Its translation: CASSLRAGEQFF.